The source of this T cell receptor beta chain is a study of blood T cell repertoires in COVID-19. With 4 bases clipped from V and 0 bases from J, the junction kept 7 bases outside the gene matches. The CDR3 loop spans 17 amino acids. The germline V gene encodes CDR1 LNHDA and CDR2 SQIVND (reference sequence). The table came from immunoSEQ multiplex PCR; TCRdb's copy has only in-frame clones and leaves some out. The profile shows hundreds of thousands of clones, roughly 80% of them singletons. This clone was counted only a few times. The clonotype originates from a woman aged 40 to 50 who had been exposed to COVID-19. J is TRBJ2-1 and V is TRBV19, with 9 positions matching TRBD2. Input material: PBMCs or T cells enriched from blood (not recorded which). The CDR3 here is CASSTGGTSLSYNEQFF. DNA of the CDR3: TGTGCCAGTAGTACGGGGGGGACTAGCCTCTCCTACAATGAGCAGTTCTTC.